This TCR beta chain was found in a study of T cells after yellow fever vaccination. Points from the study as a whole: The booster saw the reappearance of most primary-vaccination clones (roughly 95% CD4, almost 90% CD8).

A universal primer site and UMIs were added as TCR cDNA was made by 5'RACE template switching. A single record per CDR3 protein comes from TCRdb applying MiXCR to the 5' RACE reads. The sample includes around 250,000 distinct CDR3 sequences, 6.9% of them seen just once. The V gene end was trimmed by 6 bases and the J gene end by 7 bases; junction bases not matched to a gene: 11. The germline CDR1 and CDR2 sequences are SGHVS and FQNEAQ. This CDR3 contains 16 residues. Comments on this clonotype: What it binds is not known.

Sequencing used CD4+ T cells sorted from PBMCs, obtained 15 days after the yellow fever booster vaccination. The TCR originated in a man younger than 45 who received the YFV17D yellow fever vaccine. The chain joins TRBV7-8 to TRBJ2-2; 10 bases align to TRBD1. This chain's CDR3 is CASSHKRDRGVGELFF. The CDR3 DNA reads as TGTGCCAGCAGTCATAAACGGGACAGGGGTGTCGGGGAGCTGTTTTTT.